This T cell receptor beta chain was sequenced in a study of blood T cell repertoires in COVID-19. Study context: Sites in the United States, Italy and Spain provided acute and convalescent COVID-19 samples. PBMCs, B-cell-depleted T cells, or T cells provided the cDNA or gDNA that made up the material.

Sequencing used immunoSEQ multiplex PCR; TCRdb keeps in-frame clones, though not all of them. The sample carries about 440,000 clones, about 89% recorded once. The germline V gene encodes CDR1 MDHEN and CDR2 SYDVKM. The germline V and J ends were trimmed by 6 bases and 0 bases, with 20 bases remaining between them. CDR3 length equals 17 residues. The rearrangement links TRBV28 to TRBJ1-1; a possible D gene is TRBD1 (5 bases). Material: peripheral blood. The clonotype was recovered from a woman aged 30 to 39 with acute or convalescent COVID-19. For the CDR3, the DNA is TGTGCCAGCAGCCCCAATTGGGGGGGATCCATGAACACTGAAGCTTTCTTT. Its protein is CASSPNWGGSMNTEAFF. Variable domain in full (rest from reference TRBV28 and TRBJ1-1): DVKVTQSSRYLVKRTGEKVFLECVQDMDHENMFWYRQDPGLGLRLIYFSYDVKMKEKGDIPEGYSVSREKKERFSLILESASTNQTSMYLCASSPNWGGSMNTEAFFGQGTRLTVV.